Below, 6 T cell receptor beta chains from the same sample are listed, as sequenced in a study of shared clonotypes between healthy human individuals. Using immunoSEQ multiplex PCR, the repertoire was profiled, and TCRdb retains in-frame clones only, with some absent. The sample records about 1.1 million clones, 70% to 85% being singletons. Sequencing input: memory CD4+ T cells from PBMCs. Subset of the sample: CD45RA-negative fraction. The receptors derive from a man in his late teens or twenties in good health. Some clones in this sample may be carry-over from other donors' samples.

About this clone: The junction departs from the called germline gene at one end, perhaps through a read error. J is TRBJ2-3 and V is TRBV4-2; no clear D. CDR1 is LGHNA and CDR2 is YNFKEQ in the germline V gene. The CDR3 spans 15 residues. The CDR3 sequence: CANSQGLQRTDTQYF. The CDR3 DNA reads as TGTGCCAACAGCCAAGGTCTCCAGCGCACAGATACGCAGTATTTT.

The chain has TRBV6-1 and TRBJ1-5; D not resolved. V gave up 4 bases and J gave up 9 bases, with 16 bases separating them. The CDR3 has 14 residues. CDR1 is MNHNS and CDR2 is SASEGT in the germline V gene. The CDR3 nucleotides read TGTGCCAGCAGTGGGAACGAAATCAACAGGCCCCAGCATTTT. Translated, it gives CASSGNEINRPQHF.

There are a few counts of this clone. CDR3 sequence: CASSNPGQGPNTEAFF. The CDR3 nucleotides read TGCGCCAGCAGCAACCCGGGACAGGGGCCGAACACTGAAGCTTTCTTT. V and J are TRBV5-1 and TRBJ1-1; 10 positions agree with TRBD1. The junction had 7 bases not matched to a gene; V was cut back by 4 bases and J by 1 base. The CDR3 runs to 16 residues. From germline, CDR1 is SGHRS and CDR2 YFSETQ.

In this sample, this clone turned up a few times. The chain has TRBV6-9 and TRBJ1-2; D may be TRBD1 (6 bases). The CDR3 sequence is 14 residues long. CDR1 and CDR2 (germline): MNHGY, SVAAGI. Trimming shortened V by 6 bases and J by 2 bases, and 13 bases separated the two germline ends. The CDR3 is CASSFTGHNYGYTF. The DNA for the CDR3 is TGTGCCAGCAGCTTCACAGGGCACAACTATGGCTACACCTTC.

This clone appeared once. The chain recombines TRBV19 with TRBJ1-5; a weak D match, TRBD1 (6 bases). Trimming stripped 6 bases from V and 5 bases from J, with 14 bases between. Germline CDR1 is LNHDA and CDR2 is SQIVND (reference sequence). This CDR3 comprises 14 residues. In DNA, the CDR3 is TGTGCCAGTAGCACGGACAGCGCTTATCAGCCCCAGCATTTT. It yields the protein CASSTDSAYQPQHF.

The DNA of the CDR3 is TGTGCAAGCGGAAGGAAACTAACCCCGAACACCGGGGAGCTGTTTTTT. Its translation is CASGRKLTPNTGELFF. This rearrangement joins TRBV12-2 to TRBJ2-2; whether TRBD2, the table's D call, matches the DNA was not checked. TRBV12-2 represents a pseudogene. The CDR3 is made up of 16 amino acids.